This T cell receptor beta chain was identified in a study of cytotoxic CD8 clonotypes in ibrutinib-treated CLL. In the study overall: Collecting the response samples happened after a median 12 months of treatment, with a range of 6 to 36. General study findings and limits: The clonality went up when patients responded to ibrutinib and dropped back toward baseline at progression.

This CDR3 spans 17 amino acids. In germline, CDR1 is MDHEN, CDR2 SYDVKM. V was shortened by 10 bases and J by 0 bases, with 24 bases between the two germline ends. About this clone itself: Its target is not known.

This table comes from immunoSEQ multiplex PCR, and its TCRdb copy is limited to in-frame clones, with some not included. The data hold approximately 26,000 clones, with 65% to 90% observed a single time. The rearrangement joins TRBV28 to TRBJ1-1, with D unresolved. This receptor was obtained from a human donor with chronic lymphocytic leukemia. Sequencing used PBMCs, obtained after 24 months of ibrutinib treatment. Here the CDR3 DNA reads TGTGCCACGACCTATTCGCGTCTTACCCAGATGAACACTGAAGCTTTCTTT. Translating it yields CATTYSRLTQMNTEAFF.